This entry lists 24 T cell receptor beta chains sequenced from one sample in a study of CD8 T cells in ankylosing spondylitis. TCRdb reprocessed the 5' RACE reads via MiXCR and lists one record per CDR3 protein. Among under 250,000 distinct CDR3 sequences listed, around 32% were seen once. The sample taken for sequencing was blood, either unsorted or a sorted T cell fraction (not recorded which). These receptors were taken from a male donor with ankylosing spondylitis or in good health (not recorded which).

This clonotype occurred a few times. This chain joins TRBV6-5 and TRBJ1-2, with D unclear. V lost 0 bases, J lost 1 base, and 9 bases lay in between. Looked up from germline, CDR1 is MNHEY and CDR2 is SVGAGI. This CDR3 is 15 amino acids long. Here the CDR3 DNA reads TGTGCCAGCAGTTACTCGACTATGGATAACTATGGCTACACCTTC. Its translation is CASSYSTMDNYGYTF.

This clonotype occurred a few times. V and J are TRBV6-2 or TRBV6-3 and TRBJ2-7; 8 bases map to TRBD2. This CDR3 has 18 amino acids. V gave up 4 bases and J gave up 3 bases; unmatched junction bases: 17. Per germline, CDR1 MNHEY and CDR2 SVGEGT. CDR3 DNA sequence: TGTGCCAGCAGTTCCCCTGTTCCGGGACTAGGGTCCGACTACGAGCAGTACTTC. Translated: CASSSPVPGLGSDYEQYF.

The V and J genes are TRBV6-5 and TRBJ2-1, with 11 bases identical to TRBD2. CDR3 length: 16 amino acids. Germline CDR1 is MNHEY and CDR2 is SVGAGI. V gave up 6 bases and J gave up 1 base; unmatched junction bases: 5. The CDR3 loop is CASSLAGGLSYNEQFF. The CDR3 nucleotides are TGTGCCAGCAGCTTAGCGGGGGGGCTTTCCTACAATGAGCAGTTCTTC.

V usage is TRBV28 and J usage is TRBJ2-6; D ambiguous. The CDR3 runs to 14 residues. The ends were cut back, 3 bases at V and 0 bases at J, with 3 bases in the middle. CDR1 and CDR2 (germline): MDHEN, SYDVKM. The CDR3 sequence: CASSFPSGANVLTF. The CDR3 DNA reads TGTGCCAGCAGTTTTCCCTCTGGGGCCAACGTCCTGACTTTC.

This CDR3 reads CASSQLRSYEQYF. CDR3 nucleotide sequence: TGTGCCAGCAGTCAACTCCGGTCCTACGAGCAGTACTTC. The V and J genes are TRBV6-1 and TRBJ2-7; D call uncertain. Germline-derived CDR1 and CDR2 are MNHNS and SASEGT. Trimming left V 5 bases short and J 1 base short, with 9 bases between. This CDR3 has 13 amino acids.

This chain uses TRBV7-9 with TRBJ2-5, with unresolved D. This CDR3 spans 13 amino acids. CDR1 SEHNR and CDR2 FQNEAQ come from the germline V gene (reference sequence). V lost 1 base to trimming and J lost 3 bases, with 6 bases between them. Here the CDR3 DNA reads TGTGCCAGCAGCTTAGTCCCAGAAGAGACCCAGTACTTC. Protein sequence: CASSLVPEETQYF.

The chain combines TRBV20-1 with TRBJ2-3, with 11 bases aligning to TRBD1. Per the germline V gene, CDR1 is DFQATT and CDR2 is SNEGSKA (reference sequence). Trimming took 6 bases from V and 6 from J; bases not matched to a gene: 11. The CDR3 consists of 15 residues. CDR3 in amino acids: CSALSDRGHTDTQYF. CDR3 nucleotide sequence: TGCAGTGCCCTCTCGGACAGGGGGCATACGGATACGCAGTATTTT.

The chain recombines TRBV12-3 or TRBV12-4 with TRBJ2-3; 10 bases fit TRBD2. The length of the CDR3 is 17 residues. The ends lost 5 bases at V and 2 bases at J; junction bases unmatched: 10. This CDR3 is CASSLSERGGLTDTQYF. CDR3 in DNA: TGTGCCAGCAGTCTCTCGGAGCGGGGGGGACTCACAGATACGCAGTATTTT.

V gene TRBV20-1 combines with J gene TRBJ2-7; 10 bases map to TRBD1. The CDR3 covers 14 residues. Germline V lookup: CDR1 DFQATT, CDR2 SNEGSKA (reference sequence). With V trimmed by 1 base and J by 3 bases, 3 bases remained unmatched. CDR3 in amino acids: CSARGDRGIYEQYF. In nucleotides, the CDR3 is TGCAGTGCTAGAGGGGACAGGGGCATCTACGAGCAGTACTTC.

V usage is TRBV20-1 and J usage is TRBJ2-5; D gene unclear. Trimming cost V 3 bases and J 0 bases, with 8 bases left between them. The germline V gene encodes CDR1 DFQATT and CDR2 SNEGSKA (reference sequence). The length of the CDR3 is 13 residues. For the CDR3, the DNA is TGCAGTGCTAGGGACGCTAACCAAGAGACCCAGTACTTC. As protein: CSARDANQETQYF.

This clonotype appeared a few times. The chain recombines TRBV12-3 or TRBV12-4 with TRBJ2-3, with D tentatively TRBD2 (6 bases). Deletions cut 1 base from V and 1 base from J, with 9 bases between. The CDR3 has 15 amino acids. The CDR3, as DNA: TGTGCCAGCAGTTTAGGACTAGAGGGCACAGATACGCAGTATTTT. It codes for CASSLGLEGTDTQYF.

As for this clonotype: No conserved phenylalanine or tryptophan is present at the end of the CDR3, so a read error is the likely explanation. This chain links TRBV27 with TRBJ1-1, with TRBD1 as a possible D gene (6 bases). Between the trimmed V and J ends, which lost 8 bases and 5 bases, there was a span of 15 bases. Germline CDR1 reads MNHEY; CDR2 reads SMNVEV (reference sequence). The CDR3 is 13 amino acids. This CDR3 reads CASRGQRGTEAFL. The CDR3 DNA is TGTGCCAGCCGCGGACAGAGGGGAACTGAAGCTTTCTTG.

J is TRBJ1-1 and V is TRBV30; D not certain. The V end lost 4 bases, the J end lost 3 bases, and 12 bases lay between the germline ends. The germline V gene has CDR1 GTSNPN and CDR2 SVGIG (reference sequence). This CDR3 is 13 amino acids long. The CDR3: CAWTTRQDTEAFF. For the CDR3, the DNA is TGTGCCTGGACCACGCGACAAGACACTGAAGCTTTCTTT.

The chain joins TRBV20-1 to TRBJ2-4; D tentatively reads TRBD1 or TRBD2 (5 bases each). V was shortened by 6 bases and J by 4 bases, with 19 bases between the two germline ends. The CDR3 loop spans 15 amino acids. Germline V gene data show CDR1 as DFQATT and CDR2 as SNEGSKA (reference sequence). This CDR3 reads CSATTGTELKNIQYF. The DNA for the CDR3 is TGCAGTGCAACAACCGGGACGGAGCTTAAAAACATTCAGTACTTC.

This clonotype has just a few counts. The chain couples TRBV28 to TRBJ2-1, with 7 bases aligning to TRBD1. CDR3 length: 14 residues. Germline loops: CDR1 MDHEN, CDR2 SYDVKM. V lost 4 bases and J lost 4; bases outside the gene matches: 4. The CDR3 loop is CASSSRDRYNEQFF. Written as DNA, the CDR3 is TGTGCCAGCAGTTCCCGGGACAGATACAATGAGCAGTTCTTC.

The table lists this clonotype with a few counts. The chain couples TRBV4-1 to TRBJ1-2; no definite D call. CDR1 MGHRA and CDR2 YSYEKL come from the germline V gene. The CDR3 is 14 residues long. Trimming removed 2 bases at V and 4 bases at J, with 11 bases between. In DNA, the CDR3 is TGCGCCAGCAGCCAACTCTTCGGGCTCTATGGCTACACCTTC. This encodes CASSQLFGLYGYTF.

V gene TRBV3-1 combines with J gene TRBJ1-2; D unclear. Germline CDR1 and CDR2: LGHDT and YNNKEL (reference sequence). V lost 1 base and J 2 bases, leaving 8 bases between the germline ends. The CDR3 is 14 residues long. Here the CDR3 DNA reads TGTGCCAGCAGCCAAGTGGTATCGAACTATGGCTACACCTTC. Residues: CASSQVVSNYGYTF.

The genes are TRBV6-5 and TRBJ1-2; D remains unclear. The CDR3 extends over 14 amino acids. Looked up from germline, CDR1 is MNHEY and CDR2 is SVGAGI. Trimming left V 0 bases short and J 8 bases short, with 13 bases between. The CDR3 loop reads CASSYSTGSEGYTF. CDR3 DNA: TGTGCCAGCAGTTACTCGACTGGGAGTGAGGGCTACACCTTC.

The genes are TRBV29-1 and TRBJ2-3; no definite D call. The V end was cut by 3 bases, the J end by 6 bases, with 16 bases between. The CDR3 has 14 amino acids. Germline assignment: CDR1 SQVTM and CDR2 ANQGSEA. The CDR3 loop is CSVDNAYEVDTQYF. CDR3 sequence (DNA): TGCAGCGTTGATAATGCCTACGAGGTGGATACGCAGTATTTT.

The genes are TRBV20-1 and TRBJ2-7; the D is unclear. Germline V gene data show CDR1 as DFQATT and CDR2 as SNEGSKA (reference sequence). Trimming removed 6 bases from V and 0 bases from J, with 18 bases in between. The CDR3 extends over 15 amino acids. CDR3 in amino acids: CSALAGRLLSYEQYF. The CDR3 DNA reads as TGCAGTGCCCTGGCCGGACGGCTGCTCTCCTACGAGCAGTACTTC.

The V call is TRBV27, the J call TRBJ2-6, with D uncertain. Germline CDR1 is MNHEY and CDR2 is SMNVEV (reference sequence). The CDR3 runs to 15 residues. V lost 0 bases to trimming and J lost 0 bases, with 3 bases between them. The CDR3: CASSLSLSGANVLTF. The CDR3 region has the DNA TGTGCCAGCAGTTTATCCCTCTCTGGGGCCAACGTCCTGACTTTC.

This chain uses TRBV13 with TRBJ2-7, with D possibly matching TRBD1 (6 bases). V gave up 1 base and J gave up 0 bases, with 13 bases separating them. Germline lookup yields CDR1 PRHDT and CDR2 FYEKMQ (reference sequence). CDR3 length: 16 residues. CDR3 amino acids: CASSLEGQPSSYEQYF. The DNA for the CDR3 is TGTGCCAGCAGCTTAGAAGGACAGCCGAGCTCCTACGAGCAGTACTTC.

This clonotype was counted only a few times. The chain links TRBV12-3 or TRBV12-4 to TRBJ1-2; D is unresolved. V dropped 2 bases and J dropped 4 bases, with 5 bases sitting between them. The CDR3 runs to 12 residues. The CDR3 DNA reads as TGTGCCAGCAGTTTAACCCGCTATGGCTACACCTTC. It yields the protein CASSLTRYGYTF.

CDR3 bases: TGTGCCAGCAGCCCTATCGCAGGGGCCGGGGAGCTGTTTTTT. Translation gives CASSPIAGAGELFF. The chain has TRBV7-8 and TRBJ2-2; D is possibly TRBD1 (6 bases). The CDR3 loop spans 14 amino acids. With 5 bases removed from V and 6 bases from J, the gap between germline ends came to 13 bases. CDR1 is SGHVS and CDR2 is FQNEAQ in the germline V gene.